Listed here are 4 T cell receptor beta chains from one sample, sequenced in a study of blood T cell repertoires in COVID-19. The repertoire was sequenced with immunoSEQ multiplex PCR; TCRdb's copy has only in-frame clones and lacks some. The data show around 260,000 clones, about 88% seen once. The sample consisted of peripheral blood. Every receptor here comes from a woman aged 60-70 years with COVID-19, enrolled during active disease.

This chain connects TRBV19 to TRBJ2-5, with TRBD2 matching 13 bases. The germline V gene encodes CDR1 LNHDA and CDR2 SQIVND (reference sequence). After removal of 5 bases from V and 4 bases from J, the junction contained 4 bases not matched to a gene. The CDR3 runs to 15 residues. In DNA, the CDR3 is TGTGCCAGTAGTCGGACTAGCGGGAGTTTAGAGACCCAGTACTTC. Its protein product is CASSRTSGSLETQYF.

As DNA, the CDR3 is TGTGCCAGCAGCCAAGGCCTAGACAGGTCTTCCTACGAGCAGTACTTC. It codes for CASSQGLDRSSYEQYF. The chain is built from TRBV3-1 (or the pseudogene TRBV3-2) and TRBJ2-7, with a possible D match to TRBD1 (6 bases). CDR1 and CDR2 from the germline V gene are LGHDT and YNNKEL (reference sequence). CDR3 length equals 16 residues. V lost 1 base and J lost 1, with 14 bases in between.

The chain has TRBV14 and TRBJ1-1; possibly TRBD1 for D (5 bases). This CDR3 is 15 amino acids long. V gave up 4 bases and J gave up 5 bases, with 17 bases separating them. Germline CDR1 is SGHDN and CDR2 is FVKESK. This CDR3 is CASSPTGRGVTEAFF. DNA of the CDR3: TGTGCCAGCAGCCCTACCGGGCGGGGGGTAACTGAAGCTTTCTTT.

The rearrangement links TRBV7-2 to TRBJ1-1; the D gene is possibly TRBD1 (6 bases). Deletions cut 1 base from V and 0 bases from J, with 15 bases between. Germline CDR1 and CDR2: SGHTA and FQGNSA. This CDR3 is 17 amino acids long. Written as DNA, the CDR3 is TGTGCCAGCAGCTTAGGCAGGGGTTATACTATGAACACTGAAGCTTTCTTT. Protein: CASSLGRGYTMNTEAFF.